This entry concerns a single T cell receptor beta chain. What it recognizes is unknown. TRB rearrangements spanning V, D and J were amplified using mixed TRB-A/B primers. One entry per CDR3 protein, called by TCRdb with MiXCR from the multiplex PCR reads. The repertoire consists of under 15,000 distinct CDR3 sequences, with approximately 22% occurring once and the leading ten covering approximately 5.7%. This sample was taken from a study of T cell repertoires in aging, cancer and after chemotherapy. Study context: Over several months to years, re-sampled healthy donor repertoires clearly shared clones. The full dataset contained 8.5 million to 10 million TCR reads. Study-wide findings and caveats: In each cancer cohort, median generation probability increased across chemotherapy, suggesting thymic output rebounded. In healthy donors, age-related TCR diversity loss mainly reflected lost richness.

Amplification of TCR beta used genomic DNA extracted from peripheral blood. The CDR3 is made up of 13 amino acids. Germline CDR1 is MNHEY and CDR2 is SVGAGI. V gave up 0 bases and J gave up 7 bases, with 7 bases separating them. The sample consisted of blood. The genes are TRBV6-5 and TRBJ1-5; D unclear. The receptor's source is a human donor in good health. The CDR3 sequence is CASSYSFRQPQHF. CDR3 DNA sequence: TGTGCCAGCAGTTACTCCTTCCGCCAGCCCCAGCATTTT.